This TCR beta chain was sequenced in a study of blood T cell repertoires in COVID-19. On the study more broadly: From T cells, B-cell-depleted T cells, or PBMCs came the material, which was cDNA or gDNA.

The method was immunoSEQ multiplex PCR; TCRdb's version includes in-frame clones alone and lacks a portion of them. The repertoire holds more than 95,000 clones, with 70% to 90% as singletons. Germline V gene lookup returns CDR1 SGHRS and CDR2 YFSETQ. Losses at the gene ends were 0 bases for V and 7 bases for J; bases not matched to a gene: 3. The CDR3 covers 14 residues. The genes are TRBV5-1 and TRBJ1-1; 10 nucleotides align to TRBD1. The sample was peripheral blood. This TCR came from a woman in her forties or fifties with acute or convalescent COVID-19. This CDR3 reads CASSLDGQGVEAFF. The CDR3 nucleotides are TGCGCCAGCAGCTTGGACGGACAGGGGGTTGAAGCTTTCTTT.